These 14 T cell receptor beta chains were all obtained from the same sample, sequenced in a study of blood T cell repertoires in COVID-19. Sequencing was performed with immunoSEQ multiplex PCR; in TCRdb, only in-frame clones are kept and a portion is missing. In the table there are 150,000 to 200,000 clones, around 82% of which are singletons. The sample taken for sequencing was PBMCs or T cells enriched from blood (not recorded which). These receptors all come from a man in his forties who had recovered from COVID-19.

The rearrangement joins TRBV28 to TRBJ1-2, with D maybe TRBD1 (5 bases). Trimming stripped 5 bases from V and 4 bases from J, with 14 bases between. Germline CDR1 MDHEN, CDR2 SYDVKM. The CDR3 has 14 amino acids. CDR3 protein: CASSEWGDLYGYTF. The CDR3, as DNA: TGTGCCAGCAGTGAATGGGGGGATCTCTATGGCTACACCTTC.

As DNA, the CDR3 is TGTGCCAGCAGCAAATCCAGGGGGCCGGGACTCGACACAGATACGCAGTATTTT. Its protein is CASSKSRGPGLDTDTQYF. The rearrangement uses TRBV9 and TRBJ2-3; 8 bases map to TRBD1. Germline loops: CDR1 SGDLS, CDR2 YYNGEE. After removal of 4 bases from V and 2 bases from J, the junction contained 15 bases not matched to a gene. The CDR3 has 18 residues.

This rearrangement joins TRBV30 to TRBJ2-5, with 7 bases matching TRBD2. V shed 1 base and J 3 bases; nucleotides not matched to a gene: 14. This CDR3 contains 17 residues. Germline values: CDR1 GTSNPN, CDR2 SVGIG (reference sequence). The CDR3 protein is CAWSAHPAGRGEETQYF. The CDR3 DNA reads TGTGCCTGGAGTGCCCATCCCGCTGGCCGGGGGGAAGAGACCCAGTACTTC.

Comment on this clone: Its ends do not fully match the called genes, so a read error is possible. The chain recombines TRBV2 with TRBJ2-7; 10 nucleotides align to TRBD1. CDR1 and CDR2 from the germline V gene are SNHLY and FYNNEI. There are 12 residues in the CDR3. The CDR3 DNA sequence: TGTGCCAGCAGCGCGACAGGGGGCCTCCCCCAGTTC. Encoded protein: CASSATGGLPQF.

The chain joins TRBV5-6 to TRBJ1-4; D perhaps matches TRBD1 (6 bases). V lost 4 bases to trimming and J lost 6 bases, with 13 bases between them. Germline values: CDR1 SGHDT, CDR2 YYEEEE. There are 14 residues in the CDR3. The DNA for the CDR3 is TGTGCCAGCAGCCTCGGGACAAAGGATGAAAAACTGTTTTTT. This sequence encodes CASSLGTKDEKLFF.

This chain uses TRBV11-2 with TRBJ2-3, with 10 bases lining up with TRBD2. The CDR3 is 19 amino acids. The trim removed 5 bases at V and 2 bases at J, leaving 16 bases unmatched. Per germline, CDR1 SGHAT and CDR2 FQNNGV. The CDR3 DNA reads TGTGCCAGCAGCGCACAGCGGGGGGGCGCGTCCTCGGACACAGATACGCAGTATTTT. Amino acid sequence: CASSAQRGGASSDTDTQYF.

The sample holds one count of this clone. The J gene is TRBJ1-2, the V gene TRBV5-5, with D perhaps TRBD1 (6 bases). Between the trimmed V and J ends, which lost 0 bases and 4 bases, there was a span of 10 bases. Per the germline V gene, CDR1 is SGHKS and CDR2 is YYEKEE (reference sequence). The CDR3 is made up of 14 amino acids. DNA for the CDR3: TGTGCCAGCAGCTTGGGAGCAGGGGTCTATGGCTACACCTTC. It translates to CASSLGAGVYGYTF.

V is TRBV27 and J is TRBJ1-6, with TRBD1 matching 9 bases. The CDR3 totals 15 residues. Germline-derived CDR1 and CDR2 are MNHEY and SMNVEV (reference sequence). Unmatched junction bases numbered 6, after V lost 3 bases and J lost 9 bases. DNA of the CDR3: TGTGCCAGCAGTTTCACGGGACAGGGCGGTTCACCCCTCCACTTT. This gives the protein CASSFTGQGGSPLHF.

The chain carries TRBV7-3 and TRBJ2-5; TRBD2 matches 8 bases. CDR1 is SGHTA and CDR2 is FQGTGA in the germline V gene. Trimming at V came to 5 bases and at J to 2 bases, leaving 7 bases not matched to a gene. The CDR3 consists of 15 residues. In nucleotides, the CDR3 is TGTGCCAGCAGCCCCACGCGGGGGGCACAAGAGACCCAGTACTTC. Encoded protein: CASSPTRGAQETQYF.

The chain recombines TRBV28 with TRBJ1-5; TRBD1 is a possible D gene (5 bases). Germline lookup yields CDR1 MDHEN and CDR2 SYDVKM. The CDR3 spans 17 residues. Between the trimmed V and J ends, which lost 5 bases and 0 bases, there was a span of 17 bases. CDR3 protein: CASSPDQQAYSNQPQHF. In DNA, the CDR3 is TGTGCCAGCAGTCCAGATCAACAGGCCTATAGCAATCAGCCCCAGCATTTT.

This clone was seen only a few times. The chain couples TRBV5-1 to TRBJ2-3; 7 bases align to TRBD1. Trimming took 4 bases from V and 4 from J; bases not matched to a gene: 18. CDR1 SGHRS and CDR2 YFSETQ come from the germline V gene. The CDR3 length is 18 residues. In DNA form, the CDR3 reads TGCGCCAGCAGCCGAGGGGGACAGACCAGATATTTATCAGATACGCAGTATTTT. Its translation is CASSRGGQTRYLSDTQYF.

CDR3 coding DNA: TGTGCCAGCAGCACCCGAAGGGGTTCAAGCTCCTATAATTCACCCCTCCACTTT. It encodes CASSTRRGSSSYNSPLHF. This chain uses TRBV11-2 with TRBJ1-6; tentative D call: TRBD1 (5 bases). Germline-derived CDR1 and CDR2 are SGHAT and FQNNGV. The CDR3 contains 18 residues. Trimming removed 5 bases from V and 0 bases from J, with 17 bases in between.

This clone has a single count. The rearrangement links TRBV7-9 to TRBJ1-1; weak D call: TRBD1 (5 bases). The CDR3 runs 13 residues. V was shortened by 5 bases and J by 5 bases, with 12 bases between the two germline ends. The germline CDR1 and CDR2 sequences are SEHNR and FQNEAQ (reference sequence). CDR3 coding DNA: TGTGCCAGCAGCACCGGGGGAGGAACTGAAGCTTTCTTT. It encodes CASSTGGGTEAFF.

This clone was counted a few times. The gene calls are TRBV6-1 and TRBJ2-7; TRBD1 matches 9 bases. The CDR3 totals 15 residues. V lost 3 bases, J lost 0 bases, and 3 bases stayed unmatched. Germline CDR1 is MNHNS and CDR2 is SASEGT. The CDR3 region is CASSDGQGSSYEQYV. In DNA, the CDR3 is TGTGCCAGCAGTGACGGACAGGGGAGCTCCTACGAGCAGTACGTC.